This entry lists 4 T cell receptor beta chains sequenced from one sample in a study of molecular identifiers for immune sequencing clone quantification. One entry per CDR3 protein results from TCRdb running MiXCR on the PCR reads. The sample lists more than 550,000 distinct CDR3 sequences, roughly 25% occurring once. The sequenced material came from naive CD8+ T cells from blood, with Jurkat cell RNA spiked in. Subset given: FACS-sorted CD8+CD4-CCR7+CD45RA+ naive T cells. The source is a human donor in good health. Some libraries in this study had Jurkat cell RNA spiked in.

V is TRBV4-1 and J is TRBJ2-2; 13 bases fit TRBD2. V lost 5 bases, J lost 3 bases, and 3 bases stayed unmatched. CDR1 and CDR2 (germline): MGHRA, YSYEKL. The CDR3 extends over 16 amino acids. CDR3 in DNA: TGCGCCAGCAGCACGGGACTAGCGGGGTACACCGGGGAGCTGTTTTTT. The encoded protein is CASSTGLAGYTGELFF.

This clonotype was observed a single time. V and J are TRBV5-1 and TRBJ2-1, with unresolved D. CDR3 length: 11 amino acids. Deletions cut 0 bases from V and 10 bases from J, with 5 bases between. The germline gives CDR1 SGHRS, CDR2 YFSETQ. The chain's CDR3 is CASSLVKEQFF. The CDR3 DNA sequence: TGCGCCAGCAGCTTGGTAAAAGAGCAGTTCTTC.

This clonotype was recorded a few times. V is TRBV4-1 and J is TRBJ2-3, with unresolved D. Per the germline V gene, CDR1 is MGHRA and CDR2 is YSYEKL. Trimming shortened V by 4 bases and J by 7 bases, and 9 bases separated the two germline ends. There are 12 residues in the CDR3. The CDR3 DNA sequence: TGCGCCAGCAGCCCAAACTTAAATACGCAGTATTTT. Amino acids: CASSPNLNTQYF.

Worth noting for this clonotype: A much larger clone sits a single nucleotide away, making a read error possible. The gene calls are TRBV9 and TRBJ2-6; D is ambiguous. The CDR3 has 15 residues. The germline gives CDR1 SGDLS, CDR2 YYNGEE. The CDR3, as DNA: TGTGCCAGCAGCGTAGCTGTCTCTGGGGACAACGTCCTGACTTTC. The encoded protein is CASSVAVSGDNVLTF.